Listed below are T cell receptor beta chains from one sample, sequenced in a study of T-cell reconstitution after alpha-beta-depleted transplantation in children. MiXCR, run by TCRdb on the PCR reads, gives a single entry per CDR3 protein. The sample yields roughly 610,000 distinct CDR3 sequences, roughly a tenth seen once. The specimen was PBMCs from the stem cell graft donor, collected from the stem cell graft. These receptors were obtained from a human donor who donated a stem cell graft to a child with acute myeloid leukemia. CDR3s leave out the opening cysteine and the closing phenylalanine or tryptophan.

j_call v_call cdr3_aa
TRBJ1-1 TRBV10-3 AIRQGTGGRTEAF
TRBJ2-1 TRBV9 ASSVTTRGSYNEQF
TRBJ1-1 TRBV7-8 ASRQTGVIDNTEAF
TRBJ1-1 TRBV6-5 ASSYRTARDTEAF
TRBJ2-3 TRBV5-1 ASTGGLRDTQY
TRBJ2-3 TRBV11-2 ASSPSGTPVADTQY
TRBJ2-1 TRBV6-2/TRBV6-3 ASSSDSGIGYNEQF
TRBJ2-7 TRBV4-3 ASSQQTELGEQY
TRBJ1-2 TRBV29-1 SVGQSTPYYGYT
TRBJ2-2 TRBV20-1 SARPSGRAANTGELF
TRBJ1-3 TRBV29-1 SGIRLGTIY
TRBJ2-7 TRBV29-1 SVVTSRRSYEQY
TRBJ1-1 TRBV27 ASNPGQALNTEAF
TRBJ2-1 TRBV5-5 ASSHDRAPYNEQF
TRBJ1-5 TRBV16 ASSRGGTGQPQH
TRBJ1-5 TRBV20-1 SASGTGVLYQPQH
TRBJ2-7 TRBV28 ASTLTRDRYEQY
TRBJ2-7 TRBV13 ASSRFGGAGSYEQY
TRBJ1-1 TRBV2 ASKFGTPNTEAF
TRBJ2-7 TRBV20-1 SARTPAGVYEQY
TRBJ1-1 TRBV27 ASSPPPGRVLRNTEAF
TRBJ2-1 TRBV6-2/TRBV6-3 ASSSPGLVGNGEQF
TRBJ1-6 TRBV28 ASSRDSNSPLH
TRBJ2-1 TRBV29-1 SDSIGGLAGTNEQF
TRBJ2-7 TRBV7-2 ASSLAGGEIGEQY
TRBJ1-4 TRBV29-1 SVTLTGEKLF
TRBJ2-3 TRBV6-2/TRBV6-3 ASRPSSTDTQY
TRBJ2-5 TRBV28 ASSGVGLGETQY
TRBJ2-1 TRBV4-3 ASSPSGSGRIPSLYNEQF